Listed here are 31 T cell receptor beta chains from one sample, sequenced in a study of T cells in Graves' hyperthyroidism and ophthalmopathy. TCR beta CDR3 regions were amplified from RNA. An initial round of RT-PCR targeting the TCR CDR3 relied on the HTBI primer set. TCRdb re-analysed the multiplex PCR reads in MiXCR, keeping a single row per CDR3 protein. The data contain roughly 260,000 distinct CDR3 sequences, approximately 14% of them singletons. Sequencing was carried out using blood. The receptors here all came from a woman in her 40s with Graves' hyperthyroidism that later progressed to Graves' ophthalmopathy.

The sample holds a few counts of this clonotype. One junction end disagrees with the germline gene, perhaps due to a read error. The chain recombines TRBV19 with TRBJ2-1; maybe TRBD2 (6 bases). The CDR3 is made up of 16 amino acids. The V gene's germline CDR1 is LNHDA and CDR2 SQIVND (reference sequence). CDR3 in DNA: TGTGCCAGTTCGGGGGTAGTGATCAACTCCTACGATGAGCAGTTCTTC. It is translated as CASSGVVINSYDEQFF.

This clonotype was counted a few times. The chain combines TRBV7-6 with TRBJ2-2; the match to TRBD2 covers 7 bases. Germline lookup yields CDR1 SGHVS and CDR2 FNYEAQ. V was clipped by 1 base and J by 7 bases; unmatched bases: 12. The CDR3 covers 17 residues. CDR3: CASSLGYGLGGFGELFF. The CDR3, as DNA: TGTGCCAGCAGCTTAGGTTATGGACTAGGAGGTTTCGGGGAGCTGTTTTTT.

This clonotype was counted at least ten times. The chain links TRBV6-5 to TRBJ2-7; 7 positions agree with TRBD2. This CDR3 is built from 14 residues. CDR1 MNHEY and CDR2 SVGAGI come from the germline V gene. The trim removed 2 bases at V and 4 bases at J, leaving 5 bases unmatched. This CDR3 is CASSYPGGKYEQYF. The CDR3 region has the DNA TGTGCCAGCAGTTACCCCGGGGGGAAGTACGAGCAGTACTTC.

This clonotype was counted only a few times. The CDR3 nucleotides read TGTGCCAGCAGCCCGGAGATGGGAGTTTCCGAGCAGTACTTC. Its translation is CASSPEMGVSEQYF. This rearrangement joins TRBV9 to TRBJ2-7; possibly TRBD2 for D (5 bases). Germline assignment: CDR1 SGDLS and CDR2 YYNGEE. Trimming took 4 bases from V and 6 from J, leaving 17 bases between them. The CDR3 is 14 residues long.

This clonotype was seen repeatedly, ten times or more. This sequence joins TRBV4-1 and TRBJ2-5; D possibly corresponds to TRBD1 (6 bases). The CDR3 consists of 16 residues. CDR1 and CDR2 from the germline V gene are MGHRA and YSYEKL. Between the trimmed V and J ends, which lost 5 bases and 4 bases, there was a span of 20 bases. CDR3 DNA: TGCGCCAGCAGCAGCCGACAGGCGCTCTCCGGAGAGACCCAGTACTTC. As protein: CASSSRQALSGETQYF.

The sample holds many counts of this clonotype. This sequence joins TRBV7-9 and TRBJ2-5, with TRBD1 matching 9 bases. The V segment lost 5 bases and the J segment 4 bases; nucleotides outside the gene matches: 8. The CDR3 is 15 residues long. Germline-derived CDR1 and CDR2 are SEHNR and FQNEAQ (reference sequence). CDR3: CASSIIQGAGETQYF. The CDR3 DNA follows: TGTGCCAGCAGCATAATACAGGGGGCAGGAGAGACCCAGTACTTC.

This clonotype was recorded many times. The chain joins TRBV15 to TRBJ2-4, with 7 bases aligning to TRBD2. The CDR3 has 16 residues. V was clipped by 1 base and J by 7 bases; unmatched bases: 10. CDR1 LNHNV and CDR2 YYDKDF come from the germline V gene (reference sequence). For the CDR3, the DNA is TGTGCCACCAGCAGAGTTGAGGGGAGGGACCTGAACATTCAGTACTTC. As protein: CATSRVEGRDLNIQYF.

This clonotype was picked up many times. This chain joins TRBV11-3 and TRBJ1-4, with 8 bases aligning to TRBD1. J was trimmed by 7 bases and V by 4 bases; bases with no gene match: 5. CDR1 and CDR2 (germline): SGHNT, YENEEA. This CDR3 contains 14 residues. The CDR3 here is CASSSTGAPEKLFF. CDR3 DNA: TGTGCCAGCAGCTCGACAGGGGCACCTGAAAAACTGTTTTTT.

To note about this clonotype: This clone may be a read error of a much larger clone one base away. The chain employs TRBV27 and TRBJ1-5; D uncertain. Trimming pared 2 bases from V and 2 bases from J, leaving 13 bases between. Germline CDR1 MNHEY, CDR2 SMNVEV (reference sequence). The CDR3 totals 16 residues. The CDR3 nucleotides are TGTGCCAGCAGTTTAAGTGGTCGGGTTGGCAATCAGCCCCAGCATTTT. This codes for CASSLSGRVGNQPQHF.

The sample holds many counts of this clonotype. The chain carries TRBV19 and TRBJ2-1; D not resolved. The germline gives CDR1 LNHDA, CDR2 SQIVND (reference sequence). V shed 4 bases and J shed 8 bases, with 12 bases lying between them. This CDR3 has 13 residues. The CDR3 loop is CASSKGSWDEQFF. The DNA of the CDR3 is TGTGCCAGTAGTAAGGGTTCTTGGGATGAGCAGTTCTTC.

This clonotype has at least ten counts. The V and J genes are TRBV11-1 and TRBJ2-7, with D unresolved. The V gene's germline CDR1 is SGHAT and CDR2 FQDESV (reference sequence). V shed 5 bases and J shed 4 bases, with 15 bases lying between them. The CDR3 has 14 amino acids. The CDR3 is CASSPDGTRYEQYF. CDR3 DNA sequence: TGTGCCAGCAGCCCGGATGGAACACGTTACGAGCAGTACTTC.

There are many counts of this clonotype. The V and J genes are TRBV11-2 and TRBJ2-2; 7 nucleotides line up with TRBD2. The ends lost 6 bases at V and 6 bases at J; junction bases unmatched: 13. Per germline, CDR1 SGHAT and CDR2 FQNNGV. CDR3 size: 16 residues. CDR3 protein: CASSPNGRQNAGELFF. CDR3 DNA: TGTGCCAGCAGTCCTAACGGGAGGCAAAACGCCGGGGAGCTGTTTTTT.

This clonotype was recorded many times. This chain joins TRBV24-1 and TRBJ2-2; 12 nucleotides align to TRBD2. CDR1 and CDR2 (germline): KGHDR, SFDVKD. V dropped 4 bases and J dropped 5; count of bases not matched to a gene: 7. CDR3 size: 17 residues. The CDR3 spells CATSERGLAGITGELFF. The CDR3 DNA reads TGTGCCACCAGTGAACGTGGACTAGCGGGGATAACCGGGGAGCTGTTTTTT.

The chain carries TRBV28 and TRBJ2-7; 10 nucleotides align to TRBD1. CDR3 length: 12 residues. The germline V gene encodes CDR1 MDHEN and CDR2 SYDVKM. Germline trimming cut 4 bases from V and 8 bases from J; bases unmatched to any gene: 2. The DNA of the CDR3 is TGTGCCAGCAGTTCGGGACAGGGGCAGCAGTACTTC. It codes for CASSSGQGQQYF.

Ten or more counts support this clonotype. The chain couples TRBV9 to TRBJ2-5; D remains ambiguous. In germline, CDR1 is SGDLS, CDR2 YYNGEE. The CDR3 loop spans 15 amino acids. Trimming removed 0 bases from V and 1 base from J, with 10 bases in between. The CDR3, as DNA: TGTGCCAGCAGCGTAGTGGGGTTTACCCAAGAGACCCAGTACTTC. Protein sequence: CASSVVGFTQETQYF.

Many counts were recorded for this clonotype. The chain recombines TRBV11-3 with TRBJ2-1, with no clear D. Germline CDR1 reads SGHNT; CDR2 reads YENEEA. The CDR3 has 16 amino acids. V was shortened by 0 bases and J by 1 base, with 10 bases between the two germline ends. CDR3 sequence: CASSLDRLLSYNEQFF. CDR3 in DNA: TGTGCCAGCAGCTTAGATCGGCTCCTATCCTACAATGAGCAGTTCTTC.

This clonotype was recorded at least ten times. The rearrangement uses TRBV20-1 and TRBJ1-6; the D gene is possibly TRBD1 (6 bases). V lost 3 bases and J lost 6, with 15 bases in between. CDR1 DFQATT and CDR2 SNEGSKA come from the germline V gene (reference sequence). The CDR3 contains 15 residues. The DNA of the CDR3 is TGCAGTGCTAGGGGACACGCCAGCCCTAATTCACCCCTCCACTTT. Translating gives CSARGHASPNSPLHF.

This clonotype was recorded at least ten times. The chain carries TRBV3-1 and TRBJ2-5, with 7 bases lining up with TRBD2. The CDR3 extends over 15 amino acids. The V and J ends lost 4 bases and 2 bases, in that order; junction bases with no gene match: 7. Germline loops: CDR1 LGHDT, CDR2 YNNKEL (reference sequence). In DNA form, the CDR3 reads TGTGCCAGCAGCCCTCGGGGGGTTGGGCAAGAGACCCAGTACTTC. Translated: CASSPRGVGQETQYF.

This clonotype has ten or more counts. The chain is built from TRBV6-1 and TRBJ2-1, with D perhaps given as TRBD1 or TRBD2 (5 bases each). Deletions cut 4 bases from V and 2 bases from J, with 21 bases between. This CDR3 comprises 18 residues. Per germline, CDR1 MNHNS and CDR2 SASEGT. The CDR3 here is CASSGPFRDVLAYNEQFF. In DNA form, the CDR3 reads TGTGCCAGCAGTGGGCCTTTCCGGGACGTCCTTGCCTACAATGAGCAGTTCTTC.

This clonotype has ten or more counts. The chain recombines TRBV5-1 with TRBJ1-5, with D tentatively TRBD1 (5 bases). V dropped 4 bases and J dropped 5 bases, with 16 bases sitting between them. Germline assignment: CDR1 SGHRS and CDR2 YFSETQ. This CDR3 has 15 amino acids. The CDR3 bases are TGCGCCAGCAGCAAAGGGACCTCGGTCGATCAGCCCCAGCATTTT. Residues: CASSKGTSVDQPQHF. The full variable domain, rest sourced from reference TRBV5-1 and TRBJ1-5, is KAGVTQTPRYLIKTRGQQVTLSCSPISGHRSVSWYQQTPGQGLQFLFEYFSETQRNKGNFPGRFSGRQFSNSRSEMNVSTLELGDSALYLCASSKGTSVDQPQHFGDGTRLSIL.

In its sample, this clonotype was seen many times. The chain employs TRBV10-3 and TRBJ2-1, with TRBD2 matching 16 bases. Germline assignment: CDR1 ENHRY and CDR2 SYGVKD. V trimming: 11 bases; J trimming: 6 bases; junction bases outside the gene matches: 13. CDR3 length: 17 amino acids. The DNA for the CDR3 is TGTGCCGCCGGGGGGACTAGCGGGAGGGCCAGTCCCAATGAGCAGTTCTTC. Translated, it gives CAAGGTSGRASPNEQFF.

The genes are TRBV27 and TRBJ1-2; 9 nucleotides agree with TRBD1. This CDR3 is 15 amino acids long. V was pared by 4 bases and J by 8 bases, with 11 bases of the junction left unmatched. CDR1 and CDR2 from the germline V gene are MNHEY and SMNVEV (reference sequence). The CDR3 protein is CASSSPYRGLRGYTF. The CDR3 DNA reads TGTGCCAGCAGTTCGCCTTACAGGGGGCTAAGAGGCTACACCTTC.

This clonotype was recorded at least ten times. This chain uses TRBV5-6 with TRBJ2-7; TRBD1 might be the D (5 bases). The germline V and J ends were trimmed by 7 bases and 3 bases, with 14 bases remaining between them. The V gene's germline CDR1 is SGHDT and CDR2 YYEEEE. This CDR3 is built from 13 residues. CDR3 nucleotides: TGTGCCAGCTCACCAGGACAAGTCTACGAGCAGTACTTC. It codes for CASSPGQVYEQYF. Using reference TRBV5-6 and TRBJ2-7 for the parts outside the CDR3, the full variable domain is DAGVTQSPTHLIKTRGQQVTLRCSPKSGHDTVSWYQQALGQGPQFIFQYYEEEERQRGNFPDRFSGHQFPNYSSELNVNALLLGDSALYLCASSPGQVYEQYFGPGTRLTVT.

This clonotype was counted many times. J is TRBJ2-1 and V is TRBV5-8, with a weak D call TRBD1 (5 bases). This CDR3 has 13 amino acids. In germline, CDR1 is SGHTS, CDR2 YDEGEE. Trimming stripped 7 bases from V and 5 bases from J, with 13 bases between. The CDR3 reads CASGPTGHNEQFF. CDR3 coding DNA: TGTGCCAGCGGGCCCACAGGACACAATGAGCAGTTCTTC.

This chain links TRBV11-2 with TRBJ2-2; the D is unclear. Looked up from germline, CDR1 is SGHAT and CDR2 is FQNNGV. V lost 0 bases and J lost 7, with 12 bases in between. The CDR3 loop spans 15 amino acids. The CDR3 region is CASSLEPGWGGELFF. Here the CDR3 DNA reads TGTGCCAGCAGCTTAGAGCCGGGTTGGGGCGGGGAGCTGTTTTTT.

The rearrangement joins TRBV29-1 to TRBJ2-7, with 10 bases lining up with TRBD2. With V trimmed by 5 bases and J by 3 bases, 4 bases remained unmatched. The germline V gene encodes CDR1 SQVTM and CDR2 ANQGSEA. There are 13 residues in the CDR3. As DNA, the CDR3 is TGCAGCGTTCTAGCGGGGGATCACTACGAGCAGTACTTC. As protein: CSVLAGDHYEQYF.

This clonotype occurred many times. The chain links TRBV28 to TRBJ2-3; tentative D call: TRBD2 (6 bases). The CDR3 sequence is 15 residues long. V was pared by 3 bases and J by 0 bases, with 10 bases between. The germline gives CDR1 MDHEN, CDR2 SYDVKM. CDR3 in amino acids: CASSFGGTSTDTQYF. In DNA form, the CDR3 reads TGTGCCAGCAGTTTCGGCGGGACTAGCACAGATACGCAGTATTTT.

This clonotype was observed a handful of times. Just one base apart from a much larger clone, this may be a read error. The gene calls are TRBV3-1 and TRBJ2-2; D perhaps matches TRBD2 (5 bases). This CDR3 has 16 residues. Germline V gene data show CDR1 as LGHDT and CDR2 as YNNKEL (reference sequence). The CDR3 sequence: CASSQVHRPSTGELLF. The CDR3 region has the DNA TGTGCCAGCAGCCAAGTCCACAGACCGAGCACCGGGGAGCTGCTTTTT.

This chain links TRBV28 with TRBJ2-3; 11 bases align to TRBD1. Per the germline V gene, CDR1 is MDHEN and CDR2 is SYDVKM. Trimming took 6 bases from V and 5 from J; bases not matched to a gene: 7. The CDR3 loop spans 15 amino acids. For the CDR3, the DNA is TGTGCCAGCAGCAGAACCGGGACAGGGGGAGATACGCAGTATTTT. Amino acid sequence: CASSRTGTGGDTQYF. Full variable domain (remainder filled in from reference TRBV28 and TRBJ2-3): DVKVTQSSRYLVKRTGEKVFLECVQDMDHENMFWYRQDPGLGLRLIYFSYDVKMKEKGDIPEGYSVSREKKERFSLILESASTNQTSMYLCASSRTGTGGDTQYFGPGTRLTVL.

This clonotype was observed many times. V is TRBV20-1 and J is TRBJ2-7; 7 bases map to TRBD2. V was pared by 1 base and J by 2 bases, with 8 bases of the junction left unmatched. The CDR3 covers 15 residues. Germline CDR1 DFQATT, CDR2 SNEGSKA (reference sequence). The CDR3 protein is CSARVLAESAYEQYF. CDR3 DNA: TGCAGTGCTAGAGTGCTAGCGGAGTCCGCCTACGAGCAGTACTTC.

This clonotype was detected only once. At one end the junction does not follow the germline gene, possibly because of a read error. The J gene is TRBJ1-1, the V gene TRBV20-1, with a possible D match to TRBD1 (6 bases). Germline V lookup: CDR1 DFQATT, CDR2 SNEGSKA (reference sequence). This CDR3 region has 14 residues. The CDR3, as DNA: TGCAGAGCAAATTCGGACAGCATGAACTCTGAAGCTTTCTTT. This gives the protein CRANSDSMNSEAFF.